This T cell receptor (beta chain) was found in a study of cytomegalovirus exposure and HLA in healthy donors. This clone came up a few times. Its antigen is unidentified. A multiplex PCR was run with 60 Vbeta primers and 13 Jbeta primers. The assay was immunoSEQ multiplex PCR, and TCRdb's table has in-frame clones only and misses some. Altogether 120,000 or so clones are present, about 80% being singletons, with the ten largest covering about 1.8%. While unrecorded immune exposures were likely, the donors were nominally healthy when sampled. Study-wide results and limits: The authors reported that TCR beta sequences could predict HLA-A and HLA-B alleles. These predictions were accurate for most subjects in the first cohort.

CDR3 length: 12 amino acids. V was trimmed by 3 bases and J by 3 bases, leaving 8 bases between them. Looked up from germline, CDR1 is SQVTM and CDR2 is ANQGSEA. The sequence derives from a man between 18 and 35 years old in good health and CMV-seronegative. This chain uses TRBV29-1 with TRBJ1-1; a possible D gene is TRBD1 (5 bases). Material for sequencing was PBMCs. The CDR3 is CSVDRVDTEAFF. The DNA for the CDR3 is TGCAGCGTTGACAGGGTAGACACTGAAGCTTTCTTT.